Each of the 10 T cell receptor beta chains below was sequenced from the same sample in a study of CXCR3-negative and CXCR3-positive naive CD8 T cells. All TRB cDNA libraries came from 5' RACE performed with UMI labels. TCRdb reworked the 5' RACE reads into one entry per CDR3 protein, no DNA. This sample's table reports tens of thousands of distinct CDR3 sequences. Material for sequencing was memory CD8+ T cells from blood. These receptors came from a human donor in good health. Some clones in this sample may be carry-over from other donors' samples.

The rearrangement links TRBV20-1 to TRBJ2-1; the TCRdb call, TRBD1, lacks DNA for checking. Per germline, CDR1 DFQATT and CDR2 SNEGSKA (reference sequence). The CDR3 totals 15 residues. The chain's CDR3 is CSASFPGQNYNEQFF.

The J gene is TRBJ1-2, the V gene TRBV7-2; TCRdb designates TRBD1, a call that cannot be tested without DNA. The germline gives CDR1 SGHTA, CDR2 FQGNSA. The CDR3 has 14 amino acids. The CDR3 protein is CASSTPTGFYGYTF.

J is TRBJ2-7 and V is TRBV7-3; checking the TCRdb D call of TRBD2 is not possible without DNA. The CDR3 contains 17 residues. Germline CDR1 is SGHTA and CDR2 is FQGTGA. The CDR3 sequence: CASSLTGGLAGGNEQYF.

This chain joins TRBV7-8 and TRBJ2-3; without DNA, the TCRdb call of TRBD1 cannot be checked. CDR1 SGHVS and CDR2 FQNEAQ come from the germline V gene. CDR3 length equals 17 residues. CDR3 region: CASSYVAGQGFPDTQYF.

V usage is TRBV29-1 and J usage is TRBJ2-7; TCRdb proposes TRBD1, but this gene call is untestable without DNA. Germline CDR1 SQVTM, CDR2 ANQGSEA. This CDR3 spans 14 amino acids. CDR3 sequence: CSVKTGLSLYEQYF.

Here the CDR3 reads CASSESGENTEAFF. This sequence joins TRBV10-1 and TRBJ1-1. Per the germline V gene, CDR1 is WNHNN and CDR2 is SYGVQD (reference sequence). This CDR3 contains 14 residues.

The chain recombines TRBV20-1 with TRBJ2-7. The V gene's germline CDR1 is DFQATT and CDR2 SNEGSKA (reference sequence). The CDR3 has 13 residues. This chain's CDR3 is CSAIRTEFYEQYF.

The rearrangement links TRBV11-2 to TRBJ1-1. The CDR3 extends over 11 amino acids. Germline-derived CDR1 and CDR2 are SGHAT and FQNNGV. The CDR3 spells CASSLGPEAFF.

CDR3 sequence: CASSFGLEAFF. This chain links TRBV7-9 with TRBJ1-1. Germline CDR1 reads SEHNR; CDR2 reads FQNEAQ (reference sequence). This CDR3 contains 11 residues.

The chain combines TRBV4-2 with TRBJ2-5; TCRdb picks TRBD2, but there is no DNA to check that call. CDR1 and CDR2 (germline): LGHNA, YNFKEQ. This CDR3 comprises 14 residues. CDR3 amino acids: CASSQSGAGETQYF.